This T cell receptor (beta chain) derives from a study of T cell repertoires in ileal Crohn's disease. In germline, CDR1 is LGHNA, CDR2 YSLEER. V was trimmed by 5 bases and J by 0 bases, leaving 11 bases between them. This CDR3 is built from 15 residues. Only in-frame clones appear in the TCRdb table, and some are missing; sequencing was by immunoSEQ multiplex PCR. This table holds fewer than 20,000 clones, 60% found once. The chain uses TRBV4-3 and TRBJ1-5, with TRBD1 as a possible D gene (6 bases). Sequencing used ileal tissue. The sequence was obtained from an adult with Crohn's disease. CDR3 bases: TGCGCCAGCAGCTTACACAGGGATAGCAATCAGCCCCAGCATTTT. It encodes CASSLHRDSNQPQHF.